The source of this T cell receptor (beta chain) is a study of T-cell reconstitution after alpha-beta-depleted transplantation in children. Details on this clonotype: As yet, its antigen is unknown.

This CDR3 spans 16 amino acids. Germline values: CDR1 SGHRS, CDR2 YFSETQ. The ends were cut back, 0 bases at V and 5 bases at J, with 12 bases in the middle. A TCRbeta library incorporating unique molecular identifiers was prepared. A single record per CDR3 protein comes from TCRdb applying MiXCR to the PCR reads. The table includes roughly 100,000 distinct CDR3 sequences, approximately 5.4% detected once. Study conclusions and caveats: T-cell counts and diversity at one year following transplant were attributed mainly to newly produced T cells. Reportedly, only several hundred clones from non-depleted graft cells drove alpha-beta T-cell counts at about two months.

The rearrangement joins TRBV5-1 to TRBJ1-6; D is unclear. The sequenced sample was PBMCs, mostly from graft donor cells, obtained 60 days after TCRalphabeta/CD19-depleted stem cell transplant. This receptor was taken from a female patient aged 2-10 years who had a stem cell transplant for Fanconi anemia, so the T cells may come from the graft donor. The CDR3 region has the DNA TGCGCCAGCAGCTTGGGTATGACGTTGAATAATTCACCCCTCCACTTT. This gives the protein CASSLGMTLNNSPLHF.